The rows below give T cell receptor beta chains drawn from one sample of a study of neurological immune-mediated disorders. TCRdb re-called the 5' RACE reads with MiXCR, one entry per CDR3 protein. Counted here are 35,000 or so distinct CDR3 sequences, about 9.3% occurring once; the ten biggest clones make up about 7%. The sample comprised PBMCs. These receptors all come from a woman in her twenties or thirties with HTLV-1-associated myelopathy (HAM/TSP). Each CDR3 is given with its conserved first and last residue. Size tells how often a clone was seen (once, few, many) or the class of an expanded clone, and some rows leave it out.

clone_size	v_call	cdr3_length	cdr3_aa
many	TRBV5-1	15	CASSQGSLGQETQYF
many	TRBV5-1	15	CASSQNLGTSGEQFF
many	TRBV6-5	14	CASRDPGGPDTQYF
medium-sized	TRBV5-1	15	CASSLAGAVPYEQYF
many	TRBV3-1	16	CASSLRGGTNTGELFF
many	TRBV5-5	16	CASSLFAARTGDTQYF
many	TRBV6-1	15	CASTIDSSYNSPLHF
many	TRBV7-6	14	CASSKQGNTGELFF
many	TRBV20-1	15	CSATARRGGGYTQYF
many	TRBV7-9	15	CASSTRDSPGNTIYF
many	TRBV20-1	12	CSVDSNYNEQFF
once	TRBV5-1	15	CASSSYSLNGDEQYF
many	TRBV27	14	CASRISGQGGGYTF
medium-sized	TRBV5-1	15	CASSWRPGQIYEQYF
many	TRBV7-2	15	CASSLGPVGKDTQYF
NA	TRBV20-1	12	CSAGKGADGYTF
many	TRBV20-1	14	CSARVPANLGEQFF
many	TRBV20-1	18	CSAINLAGGDSGANVLTF
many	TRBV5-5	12	CASSLVGQGRYF
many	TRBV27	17	CASSFSGSLRRNSPLHF
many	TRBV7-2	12	CASSLHNQPQHF
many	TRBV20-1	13	CSASDGRTDTQYF
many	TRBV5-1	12	CASSLQGDGYTF